A single sample gave rise to the 10 T cell receptor beta chains below, sequenced in a study of cytomegalovirus exposure and HLA in healthy donors. Primers: 60 Vbeta forward and 13 Jbeta reverse. Only in-frame clones appear in the TCRdb table, and some are missing; sequencing was by immunoSEQ multiplex PCR. Recorded for this sample: about 200,000 clones. The sequencing sample was made of PBMCs. All receptors derive from a girl aged 2-10 years in good health and CMV-seropositive.

The J gene is TRBJ2-3, the V gene TRBV10-2; 9 nucleotides line up with TRBD2. This CDR3 is built from 15 residues. CDR1 and CDR2 from the germline V gene are WSHSY and SAAADI. V lost 0 bases, J lost 3 bases, and 1 base stayed unmatched. The CDR3 DNA sequence: TGCGCCAGCAGTGAGTCTGCGGGAGGGACAGATACGCAGTATTTT. This gives the protein CASSESAGGTDTQYF.

CDR3: CASSIGDQRGYEQYF. As DNA, the CDR3 is TGTGCCAGTAGTATAGGTGACCAGCGGGGCTACGAGCAGTACTTC. The J gene is TRBJ2-7, the V gene TRBV19; 7 bases match TRBD2. After removal of 1 base from V and 3 bases from J, the junction contained 6 bases not matched to a gene. This CDR3 is 15 amino acids long. The V gene's germline CDR1 is LNHDA and CDR2 SQIVND (reference sequence).

The rearrangement links TRBV7-2 to TRBJ1-5; D is possibly TRBD1 (6 bases). The ends were cut back, 5 bases at V and 3 bases at J, with 14 bases in the middle. The CDR3 has 15 residues. CDR1 is SGHTA and CDR2 is FQGNSA in the germline V gene. CDR3 sequence (DNA): TGTGCCAGCAGCCCGAAACGGGACAACAATCAGCCCCAGCATTTT. Its protein is CASSPKRDNNQPQHF.

V and J are TRBV11-1 and TRBJ2-7, with 7 positions matching TRBD1. V gave up 3 bases and J gave up 1 base; unmatched junction bases: 0. CDR1 is SGHAT, CDR2 FQDESV, per germline (reference sequence). This CDR3 contains 13 residues. CDR3 in amino acids: CASSLGQSYEQYF. In DNA form, the CDR3 reads TGTGCCAGCAGCTTGGGACAGTCCTACGAGCAGTACTTC.

Regarding this clone: Without the conserved terminal phenylalanine or tryptophan, this CDR3 likely stems from a read error. The chain is built from TRBV10-1 and TRBJ1-1; 7 bases align to TRBD1. CDR1 is WNHNN, CDR2 SYGVQD, per germline (reference sequence). The CDR3 length is 16 residues. V trimming: 7 bases; J trimming: 2 bases; junction bases outside the gene matches: 13. DNA for the CDR3: TGCGCCAGCAACGCAATGACAGGGTCAAACAACACTGAAGCTTTCTCT. Amino acids: CASNAMTGSNNTEAFS.

The chain recombines TRBV6-1 with TRBJ1-5, with a possible D match to TRBD1 (5 bases). Per the germline V gene, CDR1 is MNHNS and CDR2 is SASEGT. This CDR3 is built from 14 residues. Deletions cut 6 bases from V and 5 bases from J, with 14 bases between. The CDR3 sequence: CASSILTGDQPQHF. CDR3 nucleotides: TGTGCCAGCAGCATACTGACGGGGGATCAGCCCCAGCATTTT.

CDR3 amino acids: CASSPRKADNEQFF. The CDR3 DNA sequence: TGTGCCAGCAGCCCTAGAAAAGCCGACAATGAGCAGTTCTTC. This chain connects TRBV27 to TRBJ2-1; no reliable D call. Trimming removed 6 bases from V and 5 bases from J, with 14 bases in between. The germline V gene has CDR1 MNHEY and CDR2 SMNVEV (reference sequence). The CDR3 consists of 14 residues.

The rearrangement uses TRBV7-8 and TRBJ2-1; tentatively, D is TRBD2 (6 bases). There are 13 residues in the CDR3. Germline V gene lookup returns CDR1 SGHVS and CDR2 FQNEAQ. The germline V and J ends were trimmed by 4 bases and 10 bases, with 14 bases remaining between them. CDR3 sequence: CASSSVAGGEQFF. The CDR3, as DNA: TGTGCCAGCAGCTCCGTGGCTGGGGGGGAGCAGTTCTTC.

The chain is built from TRBV10-2 and TRBJ2-7, with a tentative D call TRBD2 (5 bases). This CDR3 contains 12 residues. V was cut by 0 bases and J by 7 bases, with 7 bases left in between. Germline V gives CDR1 WSHSY, CDR2 SAAADI. Here the CDR3 DNA reads TGCGCCAGCAGTGAGTCTCGGAGGGAGCAGTACTTC. Its protein is CASSESRREQYF.

V usage is TRBV29-1 and J usage is TRBJ2-3; 8 bases are shared with TRBD1. The CDR3 consists of 14 residues. The V gene's germline CDR1 is SQVTM and CDR2 ANQGSEA. The junction had 12 bases not matched to a gene; V was cut back by 7 bases and J by 6 bases. DNA for the CDR3: TGCAGCGCAATGCAGACAGGGGCGGGGGATACGCAGTATTTT. The encoded protein is CSAMQTGAGDTQYF.